The sequence of this TCR beta chain was determined in a study of control samples from healthy donors and cancer patients (dated by TCRdb to the early 2020s). Comment on this clone: The specificity of this receptor is unknown. Qualities for individual bases were not recorded, and no much larger clone is one base off.

The receptor library was made with the immunoSEQ multiplex PCR assay. TCRdb holds this immuneACCESS table with in-frame rearrangements only. Some clones are missing; in checked studies, unresolved V genes explain under half, and the rest has no known cause. Recorded for this sample are 180,000 or so clones; around 91% of them occurred a single time. Clones ranked in the top ten supply approximately 1.6% of the sample. CDR1 and CDR2 (SGHTA, FQGNSA) derive from the germline V gene. Trimming takes 2 bases off V and 5 bases off J; junction bases not matched to a gene: 3. The CDR3 covers 16 residues, taking in both the cysteine and the phenylalanine. Only the CDR3 portion is preserved as DNA: 48 bases, with reading frame beginning at the first base.

The receptor chain draws on TRBV7-2 and TRBJ2-1, and 13 junction bases match TRBD2. This receptor was identified in a woman in her 30s in good health. Sequenced material: blood. This receptor carries the CDR3 CASSLPGLAGHNEQFF. The DNA sequence is given as TGTGCCAGCAGCTTACCGGGACTAGCGGGACACAATGAGCAGTTCTTC.